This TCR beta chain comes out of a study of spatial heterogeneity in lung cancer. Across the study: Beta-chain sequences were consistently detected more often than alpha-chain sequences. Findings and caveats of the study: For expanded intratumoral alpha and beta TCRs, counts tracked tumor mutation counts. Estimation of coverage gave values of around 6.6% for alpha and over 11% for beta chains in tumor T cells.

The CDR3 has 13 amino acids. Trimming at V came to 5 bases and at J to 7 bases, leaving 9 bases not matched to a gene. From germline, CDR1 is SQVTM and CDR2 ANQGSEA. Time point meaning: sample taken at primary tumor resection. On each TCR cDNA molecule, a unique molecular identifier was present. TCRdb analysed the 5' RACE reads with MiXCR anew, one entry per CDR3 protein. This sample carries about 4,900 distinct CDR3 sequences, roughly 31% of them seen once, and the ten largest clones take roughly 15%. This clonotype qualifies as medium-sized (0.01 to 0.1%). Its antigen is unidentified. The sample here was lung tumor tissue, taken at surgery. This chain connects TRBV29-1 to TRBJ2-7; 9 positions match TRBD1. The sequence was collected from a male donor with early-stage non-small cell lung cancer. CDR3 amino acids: CSVSGDRVAEQYF. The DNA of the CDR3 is TGCAGCGTTAGCGGGGACAGGGTGGCAGAGCAGTACTTC.